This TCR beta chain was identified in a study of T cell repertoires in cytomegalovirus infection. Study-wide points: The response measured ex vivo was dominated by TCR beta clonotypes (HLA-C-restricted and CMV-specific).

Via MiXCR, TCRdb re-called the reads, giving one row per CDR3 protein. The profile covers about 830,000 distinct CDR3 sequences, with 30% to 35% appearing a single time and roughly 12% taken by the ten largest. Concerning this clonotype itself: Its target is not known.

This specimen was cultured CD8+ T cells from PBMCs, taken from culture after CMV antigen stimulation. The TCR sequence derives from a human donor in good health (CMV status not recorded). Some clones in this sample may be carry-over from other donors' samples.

CDR3 protein: CSARDPGGSSYEQYV. CDR3 in DNA: TGCAGTGCTAGAGATCCGGGTGGCAGCTCCTACGAGCAGTACGTC. The chain couples TRBV20-1 to TRBJ2-7; D not resolved. The V end was cut by 0 bases, the J end by 0 bases, with 12 bases between. The CDR3 has 15 amino acids. Germline CDR1 and CDR2: DFQATT and SNEGSKA (reference sequence).